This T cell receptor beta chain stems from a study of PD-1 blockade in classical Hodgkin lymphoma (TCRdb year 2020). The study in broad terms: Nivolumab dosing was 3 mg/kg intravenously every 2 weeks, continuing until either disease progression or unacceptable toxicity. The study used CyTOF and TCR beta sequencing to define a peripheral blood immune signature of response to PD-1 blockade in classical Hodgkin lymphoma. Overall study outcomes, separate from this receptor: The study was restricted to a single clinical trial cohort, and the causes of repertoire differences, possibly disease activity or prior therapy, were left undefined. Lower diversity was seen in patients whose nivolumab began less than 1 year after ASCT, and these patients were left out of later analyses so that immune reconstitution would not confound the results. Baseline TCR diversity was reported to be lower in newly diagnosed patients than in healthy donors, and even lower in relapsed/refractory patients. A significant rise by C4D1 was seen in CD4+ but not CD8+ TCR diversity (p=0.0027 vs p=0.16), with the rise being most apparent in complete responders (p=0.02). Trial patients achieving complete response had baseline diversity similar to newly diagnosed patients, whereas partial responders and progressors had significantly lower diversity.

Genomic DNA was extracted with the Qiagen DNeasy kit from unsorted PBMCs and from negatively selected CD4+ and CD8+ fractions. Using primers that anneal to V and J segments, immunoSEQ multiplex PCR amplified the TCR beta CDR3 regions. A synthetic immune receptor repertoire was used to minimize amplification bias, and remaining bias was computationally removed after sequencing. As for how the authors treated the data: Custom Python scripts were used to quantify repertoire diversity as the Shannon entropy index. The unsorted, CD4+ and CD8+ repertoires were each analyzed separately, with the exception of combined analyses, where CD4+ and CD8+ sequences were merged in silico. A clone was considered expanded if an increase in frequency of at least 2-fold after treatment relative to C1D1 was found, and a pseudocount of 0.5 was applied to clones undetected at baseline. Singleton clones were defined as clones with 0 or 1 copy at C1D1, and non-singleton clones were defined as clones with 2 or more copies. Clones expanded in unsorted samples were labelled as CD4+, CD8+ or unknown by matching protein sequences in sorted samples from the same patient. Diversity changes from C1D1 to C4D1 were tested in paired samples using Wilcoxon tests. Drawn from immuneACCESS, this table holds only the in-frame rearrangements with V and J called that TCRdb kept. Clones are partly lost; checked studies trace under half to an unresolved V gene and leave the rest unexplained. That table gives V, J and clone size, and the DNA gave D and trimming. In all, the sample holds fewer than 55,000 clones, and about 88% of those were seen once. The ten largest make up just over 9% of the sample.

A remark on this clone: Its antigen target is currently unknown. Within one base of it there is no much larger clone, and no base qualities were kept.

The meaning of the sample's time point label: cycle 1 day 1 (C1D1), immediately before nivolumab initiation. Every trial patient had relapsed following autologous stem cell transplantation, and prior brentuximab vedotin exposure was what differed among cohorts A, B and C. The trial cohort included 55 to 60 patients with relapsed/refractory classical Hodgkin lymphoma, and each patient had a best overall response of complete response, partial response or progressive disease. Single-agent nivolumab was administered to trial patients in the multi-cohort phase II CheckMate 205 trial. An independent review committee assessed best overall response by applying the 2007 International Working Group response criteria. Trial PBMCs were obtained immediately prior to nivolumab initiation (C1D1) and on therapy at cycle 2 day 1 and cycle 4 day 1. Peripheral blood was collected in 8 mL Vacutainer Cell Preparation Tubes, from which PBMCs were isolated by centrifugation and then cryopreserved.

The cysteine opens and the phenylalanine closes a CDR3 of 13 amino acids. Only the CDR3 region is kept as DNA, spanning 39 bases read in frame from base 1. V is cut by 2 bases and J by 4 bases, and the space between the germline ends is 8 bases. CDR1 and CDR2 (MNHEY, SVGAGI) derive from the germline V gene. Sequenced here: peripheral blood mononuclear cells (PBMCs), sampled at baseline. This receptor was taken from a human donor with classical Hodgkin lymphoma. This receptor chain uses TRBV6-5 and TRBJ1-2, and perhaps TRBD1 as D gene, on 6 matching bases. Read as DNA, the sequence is TGTGCCAGCAGTTACCCACAGGGCTATGGCTACACCTTC. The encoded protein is CASSYPQGYGYTF.